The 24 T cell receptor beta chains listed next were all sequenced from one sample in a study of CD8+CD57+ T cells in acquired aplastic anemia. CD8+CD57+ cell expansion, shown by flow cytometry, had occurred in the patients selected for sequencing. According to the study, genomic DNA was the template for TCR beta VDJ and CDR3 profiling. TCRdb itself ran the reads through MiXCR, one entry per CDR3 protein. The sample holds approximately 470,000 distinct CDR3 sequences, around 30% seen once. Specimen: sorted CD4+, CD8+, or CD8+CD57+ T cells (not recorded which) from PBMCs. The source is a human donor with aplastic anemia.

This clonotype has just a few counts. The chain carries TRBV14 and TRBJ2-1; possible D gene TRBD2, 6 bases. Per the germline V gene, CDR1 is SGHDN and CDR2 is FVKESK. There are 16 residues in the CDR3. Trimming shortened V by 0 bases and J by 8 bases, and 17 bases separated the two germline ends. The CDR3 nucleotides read TGTGCCAGCAGCCAAGAACTTCCGGGACTTCTACATGAGCAGTTCTTC. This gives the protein CASSQELPGLLHEQFF.

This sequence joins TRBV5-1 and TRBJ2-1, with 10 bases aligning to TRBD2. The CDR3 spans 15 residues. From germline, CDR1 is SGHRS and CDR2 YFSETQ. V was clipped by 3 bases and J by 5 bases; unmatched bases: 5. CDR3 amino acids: CASSSLAGDDNEQFF. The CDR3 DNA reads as TGCGCCAGCAGCTCCCTAGCGGGAGACGACAATGAGCAGTTCTTC.

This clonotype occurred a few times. CDR3 nucleotides: TGCAGTGCTAGGGAAAGAAGGGGCCAGTATAGCAATCAGCCCCAGCATTTT. Encoded protein: CSARERRGQYSNQPQHF. The J gene is TRBJ1-5, the V gene TRBV20-1; D perhaps matches TRBD1 (5 bases). There are 17 residues in the CDR3. The germline V gene encodes CDR1 DFQATT and CDR2 SNEGSKA (reference sequence). Trimming pared 3 bases from V and 0 bases from J, leaving 18 bases between.

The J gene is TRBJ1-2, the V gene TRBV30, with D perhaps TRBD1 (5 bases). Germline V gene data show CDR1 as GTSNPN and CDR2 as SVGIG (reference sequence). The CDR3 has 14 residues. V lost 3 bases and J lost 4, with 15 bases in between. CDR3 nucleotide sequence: TGTGCCTGGAGGGGGGGGGAGCGGGCCTATGGCTACACCTTC. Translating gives CAWRGGERAYGYTF. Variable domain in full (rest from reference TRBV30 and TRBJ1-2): SQTIHQWPATLVQPVGSPLSLECTVEGTSNPNLYWYRQAAGRGLQLLFYSVGIGQISSEVPQNLSASRPQDRQFILSSKKLLLSDSGFYLCAWRGGERAYGYTFGSGTRLTVV.

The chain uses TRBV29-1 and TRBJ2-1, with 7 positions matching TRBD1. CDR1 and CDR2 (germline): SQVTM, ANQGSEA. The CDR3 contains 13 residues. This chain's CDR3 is CSQGQITYNEQFF. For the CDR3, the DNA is TGCAGTCAGGGACAGATTACCTACAATGAGCAGTTCTTC.

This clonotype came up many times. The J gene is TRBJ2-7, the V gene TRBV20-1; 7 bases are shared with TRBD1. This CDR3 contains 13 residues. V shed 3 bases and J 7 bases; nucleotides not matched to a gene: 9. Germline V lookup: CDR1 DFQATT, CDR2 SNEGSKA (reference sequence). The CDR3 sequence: CSASLGTAPEQYF. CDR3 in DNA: TGCAGTGCTAGTCTCGGGACAGCTCCTGAGCAGTACTTC.

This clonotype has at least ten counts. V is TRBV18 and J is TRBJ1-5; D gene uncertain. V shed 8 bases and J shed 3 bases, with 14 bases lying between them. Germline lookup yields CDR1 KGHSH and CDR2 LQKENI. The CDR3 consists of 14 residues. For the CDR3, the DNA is TGTGCCAGCAGTCCTCAAGGCGACAATCAGCCCCAGCATTTT. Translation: CASSPQGDNQPQHF.

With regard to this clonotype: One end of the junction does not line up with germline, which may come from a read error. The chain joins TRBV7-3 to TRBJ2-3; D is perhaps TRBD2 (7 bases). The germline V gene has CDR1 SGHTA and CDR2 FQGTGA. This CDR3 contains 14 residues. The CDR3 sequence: CARSLRGGSDTQYF. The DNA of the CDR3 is TGTGCCCGCAGCTTGCGCGGGGGCTCAGATACGCAGTATTTT.

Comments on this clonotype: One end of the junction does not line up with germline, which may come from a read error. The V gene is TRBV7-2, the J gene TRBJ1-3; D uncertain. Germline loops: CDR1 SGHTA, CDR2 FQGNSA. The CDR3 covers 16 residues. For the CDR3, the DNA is TGTGCCAGCAGCTTATCGTGGCTAGTCTCTGGGAACACCATATATTTT. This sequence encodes CASSLSWLVSGNTIYF.

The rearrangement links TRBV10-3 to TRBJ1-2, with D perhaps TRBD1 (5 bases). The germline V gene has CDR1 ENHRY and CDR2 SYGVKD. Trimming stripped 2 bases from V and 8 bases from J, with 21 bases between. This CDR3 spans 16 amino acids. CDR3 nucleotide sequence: TGTGCCATCAGTGAGCCGAGTGGGGGATTCTATGTAGGCTACACCTTC. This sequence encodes CAISEPSGGFYVGYTF.

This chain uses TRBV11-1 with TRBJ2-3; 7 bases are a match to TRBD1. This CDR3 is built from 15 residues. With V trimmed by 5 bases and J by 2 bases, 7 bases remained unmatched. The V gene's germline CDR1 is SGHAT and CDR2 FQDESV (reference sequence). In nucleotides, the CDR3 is TGTGCCAGCAGCCCCCGACAGGGTTTCACAGATACGCAGTATTTT. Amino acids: CASSPRQGFTDTQYF.

For the CDR3, the DNA is TGTGCTAGTGGTTCACGACGGGGAAACAATCAGCCCCAGCATTTT. Its translation is CASGSRRGNNQPQHF. V is TRBV12-5 and J is TRBJ1-5; D is unresolved. The germline CDR1 and CDR2 sequences are LGHNT and FRNRAP. The CDR3 contains 15 residues. Trimming pared 4 bases from V and 3 bases from J, leaving 13 bases between.

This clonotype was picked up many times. In DNA, the CDR3 is TGCAGTGCTAGATCCCATGGGGATTCACCCCTCCACTTT. It codes for CSARSHGDSPLHF. This sequence joins TRBV20-1 and TRBJ1-6; no reliable D call. This CDR3 spans 13 amino acids. CDR1 is DFQATT, CDR2 SNEGSKA, per germline (reference sequence). V was shortened by 2 bases and J by 8 bases, with 10 bases between the two germline ends.

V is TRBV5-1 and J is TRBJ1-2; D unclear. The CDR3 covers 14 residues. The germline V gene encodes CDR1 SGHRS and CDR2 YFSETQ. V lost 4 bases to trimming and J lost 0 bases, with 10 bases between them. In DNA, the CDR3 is TGCGCCAGCAGCCCGTTAGGTACTAACTATGGCTACACCTTC. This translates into CASSPLGTNYGYTF.

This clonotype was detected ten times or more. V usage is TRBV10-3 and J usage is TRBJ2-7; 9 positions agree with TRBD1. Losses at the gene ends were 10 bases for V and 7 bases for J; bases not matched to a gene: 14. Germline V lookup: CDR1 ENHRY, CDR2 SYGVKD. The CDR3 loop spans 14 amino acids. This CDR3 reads CASSEKQGAGEQYF. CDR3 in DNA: TGTGCCAGCAGCGAGAAACAGGGGGCAGGGGAGCAGTACTTC.

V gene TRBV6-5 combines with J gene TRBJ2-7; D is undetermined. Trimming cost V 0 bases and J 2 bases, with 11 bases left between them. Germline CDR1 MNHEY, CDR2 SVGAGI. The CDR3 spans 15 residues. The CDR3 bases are TGTGCCAGCAGTTACTCGGCATTAAGTACCTACGAGCAGTACTTC. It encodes CASSYSALSTYEQYF.

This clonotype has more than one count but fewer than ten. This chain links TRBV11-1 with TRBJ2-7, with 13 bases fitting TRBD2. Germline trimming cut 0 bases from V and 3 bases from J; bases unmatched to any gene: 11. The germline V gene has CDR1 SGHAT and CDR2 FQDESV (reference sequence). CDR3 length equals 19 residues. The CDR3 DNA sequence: TGTGCCAGCAGCTTAGCGGGCAGTCGGACTAGCGGGAGCGTCTACGAGCAGTACTTC. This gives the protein CASSLAGSRTSGSVYEQYF. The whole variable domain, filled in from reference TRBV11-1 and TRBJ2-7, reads EAEVAQSPRYKITEKSQAVAFWCDPISGHATLYWYRQILGQGPELLVQFQDESVVDDSQLPKDRFSAERLKGVDSTLKIQPAELGDSAMYLCASSLAGSRTSGSVYEQYFGPGTRLTVT.

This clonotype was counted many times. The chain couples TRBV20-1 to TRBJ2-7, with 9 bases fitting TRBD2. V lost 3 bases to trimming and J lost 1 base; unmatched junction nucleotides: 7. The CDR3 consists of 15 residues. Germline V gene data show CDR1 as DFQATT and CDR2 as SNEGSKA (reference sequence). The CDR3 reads CSASSDSGRSYEQYF. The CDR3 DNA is TGCAGTGCTAGCAGCGATAGCGGGAGATCCTACGAGCAGTACTTC.

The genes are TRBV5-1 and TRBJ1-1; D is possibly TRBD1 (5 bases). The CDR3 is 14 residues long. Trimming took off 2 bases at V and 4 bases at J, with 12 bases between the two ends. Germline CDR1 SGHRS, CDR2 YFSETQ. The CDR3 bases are TGCGCCAGCAGCTTCAACACGGGGGGCACTGAAGCTTTCTTT. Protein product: CASSFNTGGTEAFF.

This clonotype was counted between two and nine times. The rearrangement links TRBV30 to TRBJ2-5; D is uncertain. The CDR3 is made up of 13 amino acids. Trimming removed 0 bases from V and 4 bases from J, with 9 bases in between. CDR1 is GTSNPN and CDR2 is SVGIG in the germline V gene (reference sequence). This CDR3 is CAWSVLPRETQYF. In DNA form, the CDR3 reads TGTGCCTGGAGTGTACTGCCCCGAGAGACCCAGTACTTC.

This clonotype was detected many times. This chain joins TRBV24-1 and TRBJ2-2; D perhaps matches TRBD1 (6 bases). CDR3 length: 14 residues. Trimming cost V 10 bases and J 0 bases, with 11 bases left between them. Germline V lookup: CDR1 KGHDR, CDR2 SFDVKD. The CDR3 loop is CATRDNANTGELFF. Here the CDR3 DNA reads TGTGCCACACGGGACAACGCGAACACCGGGGAGCTGTTTTTT.

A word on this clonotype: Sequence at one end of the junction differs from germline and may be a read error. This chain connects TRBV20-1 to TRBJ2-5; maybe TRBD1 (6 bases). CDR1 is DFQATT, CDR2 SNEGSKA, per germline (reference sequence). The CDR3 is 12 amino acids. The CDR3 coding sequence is TGCAGCCCGGGCAGGGGTGAAGAGACCCAGTGCTTC. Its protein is CSPGRGEETQCF.

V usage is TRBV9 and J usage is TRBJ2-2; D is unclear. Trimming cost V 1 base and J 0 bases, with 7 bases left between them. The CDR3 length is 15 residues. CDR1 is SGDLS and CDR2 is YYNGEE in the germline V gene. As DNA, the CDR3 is TGTGCCAGCAGCGTAACGGGCGCGAACACCGGGGAGCTGTTTTTT. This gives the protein CASSVTGANTGELFF.

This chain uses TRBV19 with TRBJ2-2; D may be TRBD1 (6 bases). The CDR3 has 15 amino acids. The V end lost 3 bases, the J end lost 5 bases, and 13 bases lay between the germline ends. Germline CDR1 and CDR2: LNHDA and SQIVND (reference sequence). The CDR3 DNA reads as TGTGCCAGTAGTATTGGACAGCTTGGGACCGGGGAGCTGTTTTTT. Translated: CASSIGQLGTGELFF.